Shown below are 24 T cell receptor beta chains from a single sample sequenced in a study of shared clonotypes between healthy human individuals. The table came from immunoSEQ multiplex PCR; TCRdb's copy has only in-frame clones and leaves some out. The table records hundreds of thousands of clones, about 96% of them present only once. What was sequenced was memory CD8+ T cells sorted from blood. Sample subset: CD45RO+ cells pooled with CCR7-negative TemRA cells. The receptors originated from a young man in good health.

The genes are TRBV7-3 and TRBJ2-1; 8 bases line up with TRBD2. CDR3 length: 15 amino acids. After removal of 7 bases from V and 3 bases from J, the junction contained 8 bases not matched to a gene. Germline CDR1 and CDR2: SGHTA and FQGTGA. The CDR3 region has the DNA TGTGCCAGCACCCCTCCAGCGGGAGTCTACAATGAGCAGTTCTTC. Translation gives CASTPPAGVYNEQFF.

This sequence joins TRBV11-2 and TRBJ2-5; possible D gene TRBD1, 5 bases. Trimming stripped 8 bases from V and 0 bases from J, with 13 bases between. CDR3 size: 14 residues. CDR1 and CDR2 from the germline V gene are SGHAT and FQNNGV. The DNA for the CDR3 is TGTGCCAGCGGGTGGCAGGGAAACCAAGAGACCCAGTACTTC. Translating gives CASGWQGNQETQYF.

This chain connects TRBV19 to TRBJ1-3, with 11 nucleotides matching TRBD1. Germline-derived CDR1 and CDR2 are LNHDA and SQIVND (reference sequence). With V trimmed by 9 bases and J by 1 base, 5 bases remained unmatched. The CDR3 contains 15 residues. CDR3 residues: CASTGTGGSGNTIYF. The CDR3 DNA reads as TGTGCCAGCACCGGGACAGGGGGTTCTGGAAACACCATATATTTT.

J is TRBJ1-4 and V is TRBV5-1; D is undetermined. The germline V gene encodes CDR1 SGHRS and CDR2 YFSETQ. This CDR3 contains 13 residues. Trimming stripped 3 bases from V and 8 bases from J, with 11 bases between. The chain's CDR3 is CASSSRVEEKLFF. For the CDR3, the DNA is TGCGCCAGCAGCTCCCGGGTGGAGGAAAAACTGTTTTTT.

The V and J genes are TRBV15 and TRBJ1-5; perhaps TRBD1 as D (5 bases). The germline gives CDR1 LNHNV, CDR2 YYDKDF (reference sequence). CDR3 length equals 15 residues. The V and J ends lost 0 bases and 4 bases respectively, with 10 bases between them. CDR3 region: CATSREARVNQPQHF. The CDR3 region has the DNA TGTGCCACCAGCAGAGAGGCCAGGGTGAATCAGCCCCAGCATTTT.

The V gene is TRBV6-5, the J gene TRBJ1-2, with 8 nucleotides matching TRBD1. Losses at the gene ends were 2 bases for V and 2 bases for J; bases not matched to a gene: 1. Per the germline V gene, CDR1 is MNHEY and CDR2 is SVGAGI. This CDR3 has 14 amino acids. CDR3 DNA sequence: TGTGCCAGCAGTTACCGGACAGGGAACTATGGCTACACCTTC. Residues: CASSYRTGNYGYTF.

This rearrangement joins TRBV30 to TRBJ1-1, with 7 positions matching TRBD1. The CDR3 consists of 15 residues. Germline values: CDR1 GTSNPN, CDR2 SVGIG (reference sequence). The CDR3 sequence: CAHDRAYHHSGEAFF. The CDR3 DNA follows: TGTGCACACGACAGGGCTTATCACCACTCAGGTGAAGCTTTCTTT.

V gene TRBV10-1 combines with J gene TRBJ2-1, with 10 bases lining up with TRBD2. Germline V gene sequence: CDR1 WNHNN, CDR2 SYGVQD (reference sequence). This CDR3 is 17 amino acids long. The ends lost 5 bases at V and 4 bases at J; junction bases unmatched: 11. Here the CDR3 reads CASSTGLAGVSYNEQFF. The CDR3, as DNA: TGCGCCAGCAGTACCGGTCTAGCGGGAGTCTCGTACAATGAGCAGTTCTTC.

CDR3 DNA: TGCGCCAGCAGCATAGGACCGGCTCGGGACGAGCAGTACTTC. Residues: CASSIGPARDEQYF. The chain combines TRBV4-1 with TRBJ2-7; no definite D call. Trimming removed 5 bases from V and 5 bases from J, with 16 bases in between. The CDR3 sequence is 14 residues long. In germline, CDR1 is MGHRA, CDR2 YSYEKL.

The chain is built from TRBV19 and TRBJ2-3, with TRBD2 matching 8 bases. The V segment lost 3 bases and the J segment 3 bases; nucleotides outside the gene matches: 2. The germline gives CDR1 LNHDA, CDR2 SQIVND (reference sequence). The CDR3 runs 14 residues. DNA of the CDR3: TGTGCCAGTAGTATTAGCGGGACGACAGATACGCAGTATTTT. Its translation: CASSISGTTDTQYF.

The chain uses TRBV2 and TRBJ1-5; 9 nucleotides match TRBD1. The germline V gene has CDR1 SNHLY and CDR2 FYNNEI. The CDR3 spans 14 residues. J lost 4 bases, V lost 5 bases, and 3 bases had no gene match. The CDR3 loop reads CASSLQGANQPQHF. The CDR3 DNA reads as TGTGCCAGCAGTCTACAGGGGGCAAATCAGCCCCAGCATTTT.

The chain joins TRBV6-5 to TRBJ2-1; D remains ambiguous. V lost 6 bases and J lost 7, with 10 bases in between. The CDR3 covers 12 residues. The V gene's germline CDR1 is MNHEY and CDR2 SVGAGI. CDR3 region: CASSRPQNEQFF. DNA for the CDR3: TGTGCCAGCAGCCGTCCTCAAAATGAGCAGTTCTTC.

J is TRBJ1-1 and V is TRBV11-2; D gene uncertain. V lost 4 bases and J 1 base, leaving 22 bases between the germline ends. The CDR3 consists of 18 residues. Germline CDR1 is SGHAT and CDR2 is FQNNGV. In DNA form, the CDR3 reads TGTGCCAGCAGCTCCGGAATTTTGAGTGACACCACGAACACTGAAGCTTTCTTT. Its protein is CASSSGILSDTTNTEAFF.

The chain couples TRBV7-9 to TRBJ1-3, with 9 bases identical to TRBD1. The CDR3 contains 15 residues. The germline V gene has CDR1 SEHNR and CDR2 FQNEAQ (reference sequence). The V segment lost 6 bases and the J segment 5 bases; nucleotides outside the gene matches: 8. The CDR3 sequence: CASRTTGGGRNTIYF. CDR3 sequence (DNA): TGTGCCAGCAGAACTACAGGGGGCGGCCGAAACACCATATATTTT. The variable domain in full, completed from reference TRBV7-9 and TRBJ1-3, reads DTGVSQNPRHKITKRGQNVTFRCDPISEHNRLYWYRQTLGQGPEFLTYFQNEAQLEKSRLLSDRFSAERPKGSFSTLEIQRTEQGDSAMYLCASRTTGGGRNTIYFGEGSWLTVV.

This chain joins TRBV7-9 and TRBJ2-5; D may match TRBD1 or TRBD2 (6 bases each). Germline values: CDR1 SEHNR, CDR2 FQNEAQ (reference sequence). This CDR3 comprises 17 residues. With 8 bases removed from V and 1 base from J, the gap between germline ends came to 23 bases. The CDR3 reads CASFPWGARIPQETQYF. CDR3 coding DNA: TGTGCCAGCTTTCCATGGGGGGCAAGGATTCCCCAAGAGACCCAGTACTTC.

This clone appeared a single time. The J gene is TRBJ1-3, the V gene TRBV28; 7 bases match TRBD1. The CDR3 is made up of 14 amino acids. Germline CDR1 MDHEN, CDR2 SYDVKM. V lost 6 bases and J lost 6; bases outside the gene matches: 8. The CDR3 bases are TGTGCCAGCAGGCGGGACAGTGTGGAAAACACCATATATTTT. This sequence encodes CASRRDSVENTIYF.

The J gene is TRBJ2-1, the V gene TRBV2; D is ambiguous. V shed 6 bases and J shed 7 bases, with 10 bases lying between them. In germline, CDR1 is SNHLY, CDR2 FYNNEI. The CDR3 is made up of 12 amino acids. The CDR3 region has the DNA TGTGCCAGCAGCGCCGATACGAATGAGCAGTTCTTC. This codes for CASSADTNEQFF.

V gene TRBV5-1 combines with J gene TRBJ2-7, with D maybe TRBD1 (5 bases). The CDR3 runs 14 residues. V lost 2 bases to trimming and J lost 5 bases, with 14 bases between them. Germline values: CDR1 SGHRS, CDR2 YFSETQ. The CDR3 DNA sequence: TGCGCCAGCAGCTTTTGGGCAGGGTCGGACGAGCAGTACTTC. Translation: CASSFWAGSDEQYF.

The chain recombines TRBV6-1 with TRBJ2-3; D ambiguous. Germline CDR1 and CDR2: MNHNS and SASEGT. This CDR3 contains 15 residues. V was clipped by 1 base and J by 4 bases, with 12 bases between them. In DNA, the CDR3 is TGTGCCAGCAGTGAAGGAAGGTCTAGATCAGATACGCAGTATTTT. The encoded protein is CASSEGRSRSDTQYF.

This clone has a single count. The chain uses TRBV4-2 and TRBJ2-1, with D possibly matching TRBD2 (5 bases). Germline V gene sequence: CDR1 LGHNA, CDR2 YNFKEQ. V lost 1 base, J lost 1 base, and 11 bases lay in between. The CDR3 has 16 residues. The CDR3 region has the DNA TGTGCCAGCAGCCAAGGAACTAGTTTTTCCTACAATGAGCAGTTCTTC. As protein: CASSQGTSFSYNEQFF.

The chain's CDR3 is CASRRDSSGNTIYF. In nucleotides, the CDR3 is TGCGCCAGCAGGCGGGACAGCTCTGGAAACACCATATATTTT. This rearrangement joins TRBV10-2 to TRBJ1-3, with 7 nucleotides matching TRBD1. CDR3 length: 14 residues. From germline, CDR1 is WSHSY and CDR2 SAAADI. V gave up 6 bases and J gave up 0 bases; unmatched junction bases: 2.

This chain uses TRBV29-1 with TRBJ2-5; 9 bases map to TRBD1. The junction had 9 bases not matched to a gene; V was cut back by 2 bases and J by 5 bases. The CDR3 has 15 residues. The germline gives CDR1 SQVTM, CDR2 ANQGSEA. Written as DNA, the CDR3 is TGCAGCGTTGAAAAGGGACAGGGCGCCCGGGAGACCCAGTACTTC. It codes for CSVEKGQGARETQYF. Combining the CDR3 with reference TRBV29-1 and TRBJ2-5 gives the whole variable domain SAVISQKPSRDICQRGTSLTIQCQVDSQVTMMFWYRQQPGQSLTLIATANQGSEATYESGFVIDKFPISRPNLTFSTLTVSNMSPEDSSIYLCSVEKGQGARETQYFGPGTRLLVL.

The chain couples TRBV29-1 to TRBJ2-3; unclear D gene. This CDR3 region has 12 residues. Trimming took off 3 bases at V and 1 base at J, with 5 bases between the two ends. Germline CDR1 SQVTM, CDR2 ANQGSEA. The CDR3 DNA is TGCAGCGTTGAGTCAGGCACAGATACGCAGTATTTT. It encodes CSVESGTDTQYF.

V and J are TRBV27 and TRBJ2-6; D gene unclear. The germline CDR1 and CDR2 sequences are MNHEY and SMNVEV (reference sequence). Trimming took 4 bases from V and 0 from J, leaving 1 base between them. This CDR3 is built from 13 residues. CDR3 sequence: CASSYSGANVLTF. In DNA, the CDR3 is TGTGCCAGCAGTTACTCTGGGGCCAACGTCCTGACTTTC.